The rows below give T cell receptor beta chains drawn from one sample of a study of T cell responses to AZD1222 COVID-19 vaccine. The protocol was immunoSEQ multiplex PCR, while the TCRdb copy is restricted to in-frame clones and leaves out a portion. Seen here are about 73,000 clones, almost 90% observed once, and the top ten hold around 1.4%. The source material was peripheral blood, sampled 28 days after the second AZD1222 dose. The receptors stem from an adult who received the AZD1222 COVID-19 vaccine. CDR3s leave out the opening cysteine and the closing phenylalanine or tryptophan.

V,CDR3
TRBV5-4,ASSLTGPKETQY
TRBV30,AWSGQGMDTQY
TRBV10-3,AISDGRVGSDSPLH
TRBV6-1,ASSEYRARDLRTEAF
TRBV24-1,ATSALSGNIQY
TRBV5-1,ASSGDGQPSRSPLH
TRBV28,ASRWGSSGANVLT
TRBV21-1,ASSFRQGPENEQF
TRBV5-4,ASSLAQGANSPLH
TRBV4-2,ASSRDGTSGSYEQY
TRBV27,ASSLDGQVTQPQH
TRBV3-1/TRBV3-2,ASSQVGRGRRGYT
TRBV7-8,ASSEEGFNSPLH
TRBV5-1,ASSLFRTSEETQY
TRBV24-1,ATSDSRTDIYGYT
TRBV18,ASSPGDRGLGGYT
TRBV11-2,ASSLIPGKIPSTDTQY
TRBV12-3/TRBV12-4,ASTNPTNYGYT
TRBV18,ASSPSTANTEAF
TRBV28,ASTFSGGASDTQY
TRBV5-1,ASSLLGWVNTEAF
TRBV11-2,ASSFRYTEAF
TRBV3-1/TRBV3-2,ASSQEGYEQF
TRBV4-1,ASSQVADTGELF
TRBV3-1/TRBV3-2,ASRRQGAVMGTEAF
TRBV7-8,ASSLDRGSSEAF
TRBV5-1,ASSLEGREPYEQY
TRBV6-5,ASSYDRQGNQPQH
TRBV6-4,ASSDSTGGHPSRLYGYT
TRBV7-9,ASSWDRGNQPQH
TRBV28,ASSLTQGVSGYT
TRBV4-2,ASSQEVLDGYT
TRBV18,ASSDGITDTQY